This T cell receptor beta chain is drawn from a study of CD8 T cells in Susac syndrome. The authors reverse transcribed 0.5 to 1 ug RNA with random hexamers. Amplification of TCR beta CDR3 spanned 54 Vbeta and 13 Jbeta via immunoSEQ multiplex PCR. TCRdb reanalysed the immunoSEQ multiplex PCR reads using MiXCR and keeps one entry per CDR3 protein. The repertoire consists of around 71,000 distinct CDR3 sequences, with nearly 96% occurring once and the leading ten covering approximately 0.11%. The patients serving as multiple sclerosis controls were treatment-naive. They had stable or active relapsing-remitting disease and fulfilled revised McDonald criteria. The sequenced sample consisted of CD4+ T cells from PBMCs. The clonotype was recovered from a human donor with multiple sclerosis.

For the CDR3, the DNA is TGCGCCAGCAGCCTTACCGGGACAGGGGTATACAATGAGCAGTTCTTC. Protein sequence: CASSLTGTGVYNEQFF. The V gene is TRBV5-1, the J gene TRBJ2-1, with TRBD1 matching 10 bases. V was clipped by 4 bases and J by 4 bases; unmatched bases: 8. The CDR3 is 16 residues long. Germline V gene sequence: CDR1 SGHRS, CDR2 YFSETQ.